One sample yielded the 10 T cell receptor beta chains listed below, sequenced in a study of cytomegalovirus exposure and HLA in healthy donors. The PCR used 60 Vbeta and 13 Jbeta primers. Measured with immunoSEQ multiplex PCR; TCRdb has only the in-frame clones, and not every one. The top ten hold roughly 1% of the sample, which has about 160,000 clones, 84% seen once. Sequencing used PBMCs. These receptors originate from a man younger than 40 in good health and CMV-seronegative.

The CDR3 protein is CAWSVVRFEKLFF. The CDR3 coding sequence is TGTGCCTGGAGTGTTGTGCGTTTTGAAAAACTGTTTTTT. The chain couples TRBV30 to TRBJ1-4; no firm D call. CDR1 and CDR2 (germline): GTSNPN, SVGIG (reference sequence). The CDR3 is made up of 13 amino acids. Trimming removed 0 bases at V and 7 bases at J, with 9 bases between.

This clone has only one observation. The chain links TRBV27 to TRBJ2-7; no definite D call. The CDR3 is 15 amino acids. CDR1 and CDR2 (germline): MNHEY, SMNVEV (reference sequence). Deletions cut 4 bases from V and 0 bases from J, with 13 bases between. The DNA for the CDR3 is TGTGCCAGCAGTTACAGCCACCAAAGCTCCTACGAGCAGTACTTC. Encoded protein: CASSYSHQSSYEQYF.

This rearrangement joins TRBV7-6 to TRBJ2-1; D possibly corresponds to TRBD2 (7 bases). The germline gives CDR1 SGHVS, CDR2 FNYEAQ. CDR3 length: 18 amino acids. The V gene lost 5 bases and the J gene lost 1 base, with 21 bases spanning the gap. The CDR3 spells CASSPTLHGGPSYNEQFF. For the CDR3, the DNA is TGTGCCAGCAGCCCTACCTTACACGGGGGGCCTTCCTACAATGAGCAGTTCTTC.

V is TRBV7-6 and J is TRBJ1-5, with D maybe TRBD1 (5 bases). V was clipped by 3 bases and J by 6 bases, with 12 bases between them. CDR3 length: 14 amino acids. The germline V gene has CDR1 SGHVS and CDR2 FNYEAQ. CDR3 in amino acids: CASSFAGSGQPQHF. The CDR3 DNA follows: TGTGCCAGCAGCTTTGCAGGGTCAGGTCAGCCCCAGCATTTT.

This chain links TRBV19 with TRBJ1-2; perhaps TRBD1 as D (6 bases). The CDR3 extends over 13 amino acids. Looked up from germline, CDR1 is LNHDA and CDR2 is SQIVND (reference sequence). Deletions cut 5 bases from V and 3 bases from J, with 10 bases between. This chain's CDR3 is CASSLGHHYGYTF. The CDR3 bases are TGTGCCAGTAGTTTGGGACATCACTATGGCTACACCTTC.

CDR3 sequence reads: CASSPRTERVETQYF. The DNA of the CDR3 is TGTGCCAGCTCACCAAGGACAGAACGGGTGGAGACCCAGTACTTC. V and J are TRBV18 and TRBJ2-5, with D possibly being TRBD1 (6 bases). V dropped 2 bases and J dropped 5 bases, with 15 bases sitting between them. CDR1 is KGHSH, CDR2 LQKENI, per germline. This CDR3 has 15 residues.

This clone was detected only a few times. The gene calls are TRBV7-9 and TRBJ1-1; the match to TRBD1 covers 8 bases. The CDR3 is 14 residues long. The germline V gene has CDR1 SEHNR and CDR2 FQNEAQ (reference sequence). V shed 0 bases, J shed 5 bases, and the junction held 2 bases outside the gene matches. As DNA, the CDR3 is TGTGCCAGCAGCTTAGCGCGACAGGGGACTGAAGCTTTCTTT. Encoded protein: CASSLARQGTEAFF.

This clone was observed once. CDR3 DNA: TGTGCCACTCATGGGGGGGGCGATGAAAAACTGTTTTTT. Translation gives CATHGGGDEKLFF. The chain employs TRBV28 and TRBJ1-4; D perhaps matches TRBD1 (6 bases). V lost 10 bases and J lost 6, with 15 bases in between. Germline V lookup: CDR1 MDHEN, CDR2 SYDVKM. This CDR3 is built from 13 residues.

The chain uses TRBV5-1 and TRBJ2-7, with 11 bases aligning to TRBD1. The CDR3 runs 15 residues. Unmatched junction bases numbered 2, after V lost 3 bases and J lost 0 bases. CDR1 and CDR2 from the germline V gene are SGHRS and YFSETQ. CDR3 DNA: TGCGCCAGCAGCTCAGGACAGGGGGCCTCCTACGAGCAGTACTTC. Its translation is CASSSGQGASYEQYF. Together with reference TRBV5-1 and TRBJ2-7, the CDR3 gives the full variable domain: KAGVTQTPRYLIKTRGQQVTLSCSPISGHRSVSWYQQTPGQGLQFLFEYFSETQRNKGNFPGRFSGRQFSNSRSEMNVSTLELGDSALYLCASSSGQGASYEQYFGPGTRLTVT.

This rearrangement joins TRBV27 to TRBJ2-5, with D maybe TRBD2 (7 bases). The V gene lost 5 bases and the J gene lost 5 bases, with 15 bases spanning the gap. Germline CDR1 MNHEY, CDR2 SMNVEV (reference sequence). The CDR3 length is 14 residues. Here the CDR3 DNA reads TGTGCCAGCAGTCCCGGGGGGCGGTGGGAGACCCAGTACTTC. Translating it yields CASSPGGRWETQYF.